This entry is about one T cell receptor (beta chain). These data originate in a study of blood T cell repertoires in COVID-19. The CDR3 totals 13 residues. From germline, CDR1 is SGHVS and CDR2 FQNEAQ. The V gene lost 5 bases and the J gene lost 0 bases, with 7 bases spanning the gap. Some clones are missing from TCRdb's copy, which holds only in-frame ones; the method was immunoSEQ multiplex PCR. The sample includes some 510,000 clones, around 87% of them seen just once. Cohort 3 recovery required two negative PCRs, clearance, or symptom resolution. This clonotype was sampled from a woman aged 40 to 50 who had recovered from COVID-19. The sample taken for sequencing was PBMCs or T cells enriched from blood (not recorded which). This chain uses TRBV7-8 with TRBJ1-2; D gene ambiguous. CDR3 DNA: TGTGCCAGCAGCCTCAGTGCTAACTATGGCTACACCTTC. This gives the protein CASSLSANYGYTF.